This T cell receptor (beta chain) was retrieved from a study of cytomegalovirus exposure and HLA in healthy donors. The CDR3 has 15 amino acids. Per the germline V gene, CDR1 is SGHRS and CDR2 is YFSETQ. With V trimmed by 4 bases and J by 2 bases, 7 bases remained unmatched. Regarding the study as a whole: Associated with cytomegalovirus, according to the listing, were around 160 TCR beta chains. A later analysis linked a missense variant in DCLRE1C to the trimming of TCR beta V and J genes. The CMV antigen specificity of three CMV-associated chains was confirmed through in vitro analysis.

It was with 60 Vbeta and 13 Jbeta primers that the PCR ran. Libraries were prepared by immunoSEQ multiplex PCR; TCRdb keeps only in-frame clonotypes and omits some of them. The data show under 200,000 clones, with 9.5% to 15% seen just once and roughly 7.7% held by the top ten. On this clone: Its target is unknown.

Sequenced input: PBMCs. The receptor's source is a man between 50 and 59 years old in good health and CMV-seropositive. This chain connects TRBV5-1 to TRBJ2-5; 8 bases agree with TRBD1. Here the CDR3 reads CASSTYGTGQETQYF. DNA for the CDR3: TGCGCCAGCAGCACATACGGGACAGGTCAAGAGACCCAGTACTTC.